This TCR beta chain came from a study of T cell repertoires in ileal Crohn's disease. Assay: immunoSEQ multiplex PCR; the TCRdb copy retains only in-frame clones and omits some. The table includes 13,000 or so clones, approximately 90% detected once. The germline CDR1 and CDR2 sequences are SGHRS and YFSETQ. V dropped 6 bases and J dropped 4 bases, with 12 bases sitting between them. The length of the CDR3 is 13 residues. This rearrangement joins TRBV5-1 to TRBJ2-3; D may be TRBD2 (5 bases). The clonotype was recovered from an adult with Crohn's disease. Specimen: ileal tissue. The CDR3 region is CASNPERADTQYF. The CDR3 bases are TGCGCCAGCAATCCTGAGAGGGCAGATACGCAGTATTTT.